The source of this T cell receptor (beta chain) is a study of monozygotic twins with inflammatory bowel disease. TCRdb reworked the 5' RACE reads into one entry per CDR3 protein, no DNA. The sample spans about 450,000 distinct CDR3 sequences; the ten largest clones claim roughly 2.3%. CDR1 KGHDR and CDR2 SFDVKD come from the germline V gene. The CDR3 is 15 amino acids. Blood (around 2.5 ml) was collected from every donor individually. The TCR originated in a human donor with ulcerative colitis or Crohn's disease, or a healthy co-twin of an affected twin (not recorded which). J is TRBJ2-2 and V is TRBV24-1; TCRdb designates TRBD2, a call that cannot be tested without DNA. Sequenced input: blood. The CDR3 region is CATSDSAGYTGELFF.